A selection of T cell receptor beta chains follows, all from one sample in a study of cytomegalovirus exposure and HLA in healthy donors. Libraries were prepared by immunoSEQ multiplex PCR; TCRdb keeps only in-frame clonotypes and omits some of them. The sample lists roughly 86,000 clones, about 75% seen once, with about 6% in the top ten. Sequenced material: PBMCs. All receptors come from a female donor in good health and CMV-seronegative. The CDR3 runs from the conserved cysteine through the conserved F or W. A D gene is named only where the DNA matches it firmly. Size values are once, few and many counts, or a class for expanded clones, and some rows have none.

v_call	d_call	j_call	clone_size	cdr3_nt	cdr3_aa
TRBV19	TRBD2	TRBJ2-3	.	TGTGCCAGTAGTATCGAAGCGGGAATCACAGATACGCAGTATTTT	CASSIEAGITDTQYF
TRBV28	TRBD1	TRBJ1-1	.	TGTGCCAGCAGTTTTGACAGGGTCCGGACTGAAGCTTTCTTT	CASSFDRVRTEAFF
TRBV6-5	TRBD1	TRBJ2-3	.	TGTGCCAGCAGACACAGGGGGCGATCCGCAGATACGCAGTATTTT	CASRHRGRSADTQYF
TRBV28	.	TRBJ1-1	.	TGTGCCAGCAGTTTTGAGGTTGATACTGAAGCTTTCTTT	CASSFEVDTEAFF
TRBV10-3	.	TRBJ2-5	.	TGTGCCATCAGTGAGCCCCCAGGGATTATGGGTCAAGAGACCCAGTACTTC	CAISEPPGIMGQETQYF
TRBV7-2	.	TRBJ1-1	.	TGTGCCAGCAGCTTAGCGGGGACACCTAACACTGAAGCTTTCTTT	CASSLAGTPNTEAFF
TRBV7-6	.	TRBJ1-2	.	TGTGCCAGCCGACCTAGTGTTAACTATGGCTACACCTTC	CASRPSVNYGYTF
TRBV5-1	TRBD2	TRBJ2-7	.	TGCGCCAGCAGCCGAGGGACTAGCGGAGCCTACGAGCAGTACTTC	CASSRGTSGAYEQYF
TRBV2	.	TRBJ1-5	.	TGTGCCAGCAGTGTGGACAGCCATAGCAATCAGCCCCAGCATTTT	CASSVDSHSNQPQHF
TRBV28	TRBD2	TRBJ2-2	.	TGTGCCAGCAGTTTCCCTAGCGGGGTGCCGGCCCCCGGGGAGCTGTTTTTT	CASSFPSGVPAPGELFF
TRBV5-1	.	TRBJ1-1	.	TGCGCCAGCAGCCAACGTCGCCCAGGGACCGGGGGCACTGAAGCTTTCTTT	CASSQRRPGTGGTEAFF
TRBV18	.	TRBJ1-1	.	TGTGCCAGCTCCCCGACCTTGGGCCCAGAGGCTTTCTTT	CASSPTLGPEAFF
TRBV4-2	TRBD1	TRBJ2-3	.	TGTGCCAGCAGCCAAGGGGGGGCAGGGGGCTCAGATACGCAGTATTTT	CASSQGGAGGSDTQYF
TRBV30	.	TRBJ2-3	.	TGTGCCTGGAGTCTAGGACAATCCGGAGATACGCAGTATTTT	CAWSLGQSGDTQYF
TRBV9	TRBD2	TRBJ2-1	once	TGTGCCAGCAGCGTAGGAACCCCGGGGGCGGGGGGCCTATACAATGAGCAGTTCTTC	CASSVGTPGAGGLYNEQFF
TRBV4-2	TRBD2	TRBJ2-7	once	TGTGCCAGCAGCCAAGGGCTAGCGGGATCGTACGAGCAGTACTTC	CASSQGLAGSYEQYF
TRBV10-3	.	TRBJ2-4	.	TGTGCCATCAGAGGAGGGGACCAAAACATTCAGTACTTC	CAIRGGDQNIQYF
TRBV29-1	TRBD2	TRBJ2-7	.	TGCAGCGTTCTAAGCGGGAGAGTCCACGAGCAGTACTTC	CSVLSGRVHEQYF
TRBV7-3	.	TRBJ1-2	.	TGTGCCAGCAGCTTAAGGGGGAGGGGGGGCTATGGCTACACCTTC	CASSLRGRGGYGYTF
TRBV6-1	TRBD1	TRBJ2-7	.	TGTGCCAGCAATAGGGACAGAGACTCCTACGAGCAGTACTTC	CASNRDRDSYEQYF
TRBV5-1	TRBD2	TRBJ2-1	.	TGCGCCAGCAGCTTCGGGCTAGCGGATGGGAATGAGCAGTTCTTC	CASSFGLADGNEQFF
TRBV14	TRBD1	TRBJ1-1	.	TGTGCCAGACGGGACAGGGAGTACCGAGACACTGAAGCTTTCTTT	CARRDREYRDTEAFF
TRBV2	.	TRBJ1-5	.	TGTGCCAGCAGTCCCGTCAGGGGCAATCAGCCCCAGCATTTT	CASSPVRGNQPQHF
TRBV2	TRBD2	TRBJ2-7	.	TGTGCCAGCAAGGCGGGAGGAGGCTACGAGCAGTACTTC	CASKAGGGYEQYF
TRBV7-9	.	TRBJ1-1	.	TGTTCCAGCAGACATAGCCAAGGGGCAAACACTGAAGCTTTCTTT	CSSRHSQGANTEAFF
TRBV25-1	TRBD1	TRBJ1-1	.	TGTGCCAGCAGGGACAGGGCTGGGGCTGAAGCTTTCTTT	CASRDRAGAEAFF
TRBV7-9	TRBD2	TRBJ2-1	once	TGTGCCAGCAGCCCAACTAGCGGGGGGGCCCTGGATGAGCAGTTCTTC	CASSPTSGGALDEQFF
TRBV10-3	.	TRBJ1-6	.	TGTGCCATCAGTGACGGCGGGGGGAATTCACCCCTCCACTTT	CAISDGGGNSPLHF
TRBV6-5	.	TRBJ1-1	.	TGTGCCAGCAGGGACGGAGGAGTAGAAGCTTTCTTT	CASRDGGVEAFF
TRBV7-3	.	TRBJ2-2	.	TGTGCCAGCAGTCTGCTAGCGACCGGGGAGCTGTTTTTT	CASSLLATGELFF
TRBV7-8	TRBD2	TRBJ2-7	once	TGTGCCAGCAGCCCGGGACTAGCGGGGGGGGCCGCCTACGAGCAGTACTTC	CASSPGLAGGAAYEQYF
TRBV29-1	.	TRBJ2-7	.	TGCAGCGTTGAGCGGGACTCCTACGAGCAGTACTTC	CSVERDSYEQYF
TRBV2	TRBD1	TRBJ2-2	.	TGTGCGGAGGGAGACAGGGGGCTATCCGGGGAGCTGTTTTTT	CAEGDRGLSGELFF
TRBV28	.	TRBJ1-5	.	TGTGCCAGCAGTTCTCCCTTACCGGCCCAGCATTTT	CASSSPLPAQHF
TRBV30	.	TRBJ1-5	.	TGTGCCTGGAGCACCCCGGGGGGTAATCAGCCCCAGCATTTT	CAWSTPGGNQPQHF
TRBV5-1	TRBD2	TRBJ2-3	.	TGCGCCAGCAGCCTCCGGGAGGGCCGCACAGATACGCAGTATTTT	CASSLREGRTDTQYF
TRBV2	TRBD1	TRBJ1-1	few	TGTGCCAGGAGGGACAGCCTAACTGAAGCTTTCTTT	CARRDSLTEAFF
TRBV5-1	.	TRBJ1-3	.	TGCGCCAGCAGCTTACAGGGTTCTGGAAACACCATATATTTT	CASSLQGSGNTIYF
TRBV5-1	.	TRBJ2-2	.	TGCGCCAGCAGCCCAATGTGGGCGGGCACCGGGGAGCTGTTTTTT	CASSPMWAGTGELFF
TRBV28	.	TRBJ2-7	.	TGTGCCAGCAGCCGCTCGGGCCCCAAGGCGGGCGAGCAGTACTTC	CASSRSGPKAGEQYF
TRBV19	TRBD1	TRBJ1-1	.	TGTGCCAGTAGTCGACAGGGGGCGAAGGCTGAAGCTTTCTTT	CASSRQGAKAEAFF
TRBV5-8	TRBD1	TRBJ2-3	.	TGTGCCAGCAGTAACCGGGACAGGGCTCTTCGGGATACGCAGTATTTT	CASSNRDRALRDTQYF
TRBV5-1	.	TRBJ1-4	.	TGCGCCAGCAGCTTGGCCGTGGGAGGGAATGAAAAACTGTTTTTT	CASSLAVGGNEKLFF
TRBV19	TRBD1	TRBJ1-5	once	TGTGCCAGTAGTAAGGGGACAGGGGGCAATCAGCCCCAGCATTTT	CASSKGTGGNQPQHF
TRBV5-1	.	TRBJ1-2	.	TGCGCCAGCAGCCCGACCCCCGCAGCGGGTGGCTACACCTTC	CASSPTPAAGGYTF
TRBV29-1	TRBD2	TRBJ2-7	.	TGCAGCGTTGAAGACGGGACTAGCGGGAGCTACGAGCAGTACTTC	CSVEDGTSGSYEQYF
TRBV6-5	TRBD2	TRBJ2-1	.	TGTGCCAGCCGGAGCGGGAGCTCCTACAATGAGCAGTTCTTC	CASRSGSSYNEQFF
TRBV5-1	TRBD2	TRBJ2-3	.	TGCGCCAGCAGAGGTAGCGGGGTCACAGATACGCAGTATTTT	CASRGSGVTDTQYF